These T cell receptor beta chains were read from a single sample in a study of blood T cell repertoires in COVID-19. Using immunoSEQ multiplex PCR, the repertoire was profiled, and TCRdb retains in-frame clones only, with some absent. The sample lists about 200,000 clones, about 82% occurring once. The specimen was PBMCs or T cells enriched from blood (not recorded which). The receptors were sampled from a man aged 35-49 years with acute COVID-19. The CDR3 runs from the conserved cysteine through the conserved F or W. D genes are given only for firm matches. Only some rows state a clone size, as once, few, many or a class for expanded clones.

clone_size: .; d_call: .; v_call: TRBV30; j_call: TRBJ1-5; cdr3_aa: CAWSVARAQPQHF; cdr3_nt: TGTGCCTGGAGTGTAGCCAGGGCCCAGCCCCAGCATTTT
clone_size: few; d_call: .; v_call: TRBV29-1; j_call: TRBJ1-2; cdr3_aa: CSVETGWGYTF; cdr3_nt: TGCAGCGTTGAAACAGGTTGGGGCTACACCTTC
clone_size: .; d_call: .; v_call: TRBV29-1; j_call: TRBJ2-3; cdr3_aa: CSVDHKSRGGEDTQYF; cdr3_nt: TGCAGCGTTGATCATAAGTCGAGAGGAGGGGAAGATACGCAGTATTTT
clone_size: .; d_call: .; v_call: TRBV24-1; j_call: TRBJ1-3; cdr3_aa: CATSDARGQGNTIYF; cdr3_nt: TGTGCCACCAGTGACGCTCGAGGGCAAGGAAACACCATATATTTT
clone_size: .; d_call: .; v_call: TRBV30; j_call: TRBJ2-5; cdr3_aa: CAWSVLETQYF; cdr3_nt: TGTGCCTGGAGTGTACTCGAGACCCAGTACTTC
clone_size: .; d_call: .; v_call: TRBV11-2; j_call: TRBJ2-7; cdr3_aa: CASSLGSSVYEQYF; cdr3_nt: TGTGCCAGCAGCTTAGGATCCTCAGTCTACGAGCAGTACTTC
clone_size: .; d_call: .; v_call: TRBV6-2/TRBV6-3; j_call: TRBJ2-7; cdr3_aa: CASSYSASRDWSSYEQYF; cdr3_nt: TGTGCCAGCAGTTACTCGGCCTCCCGGGACTGGAGCTCCTACGAGCAGTACTTC
clone_size: .; d_call: .; v_call: TRBV15; j_call: TRBJ2-7; cdr3_aa: CATSSENRDEQYF; cdr3_nt: TGTGCCACCAGCAGTGAGAACAGGGACGAGCAGTACTTC
clone_size: .; d_call: TRBD1; v_call: TRBV30; j_call: TRBJ1-5; cdr3_aa: CAWTTPRGTAEGQPQHF; cdr3_nt: TGTGCCTGGACGACCCCAAGGGGGACAGCCGAGGGTCAGCCCCAGCATTTT
clone_size: .; d_call: .; v_call: TRBV30; j_call: TRBJ2-1; cdr3_aa: CARQGFGYNEQFF; cdr3_nt: TGTGCCCGTCAGGGGTTCGGCTACAATGAGCAGTTCTTC
clone_size: .; d_call: .; v_call: TRBV6-5; j_call: TRBJ1-1; cdr3_aa: CASSYLTGSIAFF; cdr3_nt: TGTGCCAGCAGTTACTTGACAGGTTCAATCGCTTTCTTT
clone_size: .; d_call: TRBD1; v_call: TRBV28; j_call: TRBJ2-5; cdr3_aa: CASRPPPGTGIGETQYF; cdr3_nt: TGTGCCAGCAGACCCCCACCCGGGACAGGGATAGGGGAGACCCAGTACTTC
clone_size: .; d_call: TRBD2; v_call: TRBV5-1; j_call: TRBJ2-5; cdr3_aa: CASSLVLAGGQETQYF; cdr3_nt: TGCGCCAGCAGCTTGGTACTAGCGGGAGGGCAAGAGACCCAGTACTTC
clone_size: once; d_call: TRBD1; v_call: TRBV27; j_call: TRBJ1-5; cdr3_aa: CASRAGTGANQPQHF; cdr3_nt: TGTGCCAGCAGGGCCGGGACAGGGGCAAATCAGCCCCAGCATTTT
clone_size: .; d_call: TRBD1; v_call: TRBV9; j_call: TRBJ2-1; cdr3_aa: CASSHDRGRNEQFF; cdr3_nt: TGTGCCAGCAGCCATGACAGGGGAAGGAATGAGCAGTTCTTC
clone_size: once; d_call: .; v_call: TRBV5-4; j_call: TRBJ1-4; cdr3_aa: CASSRGSRGDEKLFF; cdr3_nt: TGTGCCAGCAGCCGCGGGTCCCGGGGGGATGAAAAACTGTTTTTT
clone_size: once; d_call: TRBD1; v_call: TRBV5-1; j_call: TRBJ2-1; cdr3_aa: CASSQGQAGSYNEQFF; cdr3_nt: TGCGCCAGCAGCCAGGGACAGGCCGGGTCCTACAATGAGCAGTTCTTC
clone_size: .; d_call: .; v_call: TRBV30; j_call: TRBJ2-3; cdr3_aa: CAWSPLTDTQYF; cdr3_nt: TGTGCCTGGAGTCCCTTAACAGATACGCAGTATTTT
clone_size: .; d_call: .; v_call: TRBV5-4; j_call: TRBJ2-7; cdr3_aa: CASSRTGTEEQYF; cdr3_nt: TGTGCCAGCAGCCGGACGGGAACTGAAGAGCAGTACTTC
clone_size: .; d_call: .; v_call: TRBV28; j_call: TRBJ1-1; cdr3_aa: CASSLKRDNPEAFF; cdr3_nt: TGTGCCAGCAGTTTAAAACGGGACAATCCGGAAGCTTTCTTT
clone_size: .; d_call: .; v_call: TRBV9; j_call: TRBJ2-6; cdr3_aa: CASSVTGDHYFSGANVLTF; cdr3_nt: TGTGCCAGCAGCGTAACCGGTGACCACTATTTCTCTGGGGCCAACGTCCTGACTTTC
clone_size: .; d_call: TRBD2; v_call: TRBV9; j_call: TRBJ2-6; cdr3_aa: CASSTSREVHSGANVLTF; cdr3_nt: TGTGCCAGCAGCACGAGCCGGGAGGTTCACTCTGGGGCCAACGTCCTGACTTTC
clone_size: .; d_call: TRBD1; v_call: TRBV30; j_call: TRBJ1-2; cdr3_aa: CAWRPRWTGVNYGYTF; cdr3_nt: TGTGCCTGGAGACCTCGATGGACAGGGGTTAACTATGGCTACACCTTC
clone_size: .; d_call: TRBD1; v_call: TRBV19; j_call: TRBJ2-7; cdr3_aa: CASSTRDSLYEQYF; cdr3_nt: TGTGCCAGTTCTACAAGGGACAGTCTCTACGAGCAGTACTTC
clone_size: .; d_call: .; v_call: TRBV9; j_call: TRBJ2-7; cdr3_aa: CASSVGTLPYEQYF; cdr3_nt: TGTGCCAGCAGCGTAGGGACACTTCCCTACGAGCAGTACTTC
clone_size: .; d_call: TRBD1; v_call: TRBV28; j_call: TRBJ1-3; cdr3_aa: CASSSTGPGNTIYF; cdr3_nt: TGTGCCAGCAGTTCGACAGGGCCTGGAAACACCATATATTTT
clone_size: .; d_call: TRBD2; v_call: TRBV6-5; j_call: TRBJ2-3; cdr3_aa: CASRSLAGGSDTQYF; cdr3_nt: TGTGCCAGCAGATCCCTAGCGGGAGGATCCGATACGCAGTATTTT
clone_size: .; d_call: .; v_call: TRBV19; j_call: TRBJ1-1; cdr3_aa: CASSAVGGRATEAFF; cdr3_nt: TGTGCCAGTAGTGCCGTGGGGGGGCGAGCCACTGAAGCTTTCTTT
clone_size: .; d_call: TRBD1; v_call: TRBV6-6; j_call: TRBJ2-7; cdr3_aa: CASSSKTGYEQYF; cdr3_nt: TGTGCCAGCAGTTCCAAGACAGGGTACGAGCAGTACTTC
clone_size: .; d_call: .; v_call: TRBV5-4; j_call: TRBJ1-2; cdr3_aa: CASSVVGGAGGYTF; cdr3_nt: TGTGCCAGCAGCGTGGTTGGGGGGGCAGGTGGCTACACCTTC
clone_size: .; d_call: .; v_call: TRBV3-1/TRBV3-2; j_call: TRBJ2-5; cdr3_aa: CASSQPGSGETQYF; cdr3_nt: TGTGCCAGCAGCCAACCGGGATCAGGAGAGACCCAGTACTTC
clone_size: once; d_call: .; v_call: TRBV7-9; j_call: TRBJ2-1; cdr3_aa: CASSLDPGRNEQFF; cdr3_nt: TGTGCCAGCAGCTTAGATCCGGGGAGGAATGAGCAGTTCTTC
clone_size: .; d_call: TRBD1; v_call: TRBV24-1; j_call: TRBJ2-2; cdr3_aa: CATSDAGQADTGELFF; cdr3_nt: TGTGCCACCAGTGACGCGGGACAGGCAGACACCGGGGAGCTGTTTTTT
clone_size: .; d_call: TRBD2; v_call: TRBV9; j_call: TRBJ2-1; cdr3_aa: CASSVAGGLAGDNEQFF; cdr3_nt: TGTGCCAGCAGCGTAGCTGGGGGACTAGCGGGAGACAATGAGCAGTTCTTC
clone_size: .; d_call: TRBD2; v_call: TRBV20-1; j_call: TRBJ2-1; cdr3_aa: CSASGSGRANEQFF; cdr3_nt: TGCAGTGCTAGTGGGAGCGGGAGGGCCAATGAGCAGTTCTTC
clone_size: .; d_call: .; v_call: TRBV7-2; j_call: TRBJ1-3; cdr3_aa: CASSFVISNSGNTIYF; cdr3_nt: TGTGCCAGCAGCTTTGTTATAAGCAACTCTGGAAACACCATATATTTT
clone_size: once; d_call: TRBD1; v_call: TRBV19; j_call: TRBJ1-2; cdr3_aa: CASSPDLSGGRARGYTF; cdr3_nt: TGTGCCAGTAGCCCGGACCTCTCAGGGGGCAGGGCTCGCGGCTACACCTTC
clone_size: .; d_call: .; v_call: TRBV6-5; j_call: TRBJ1-5; cdr3_aa: CASSYSGRNQPQHF; cdr3_nt: TGTGCCAGCAGTTACTCTGGGCGCAATCAGCCCCAGCATTTT
clone_size: .; d_call: TRBD1; v_call: TRBV6-5; j_call: TRBJ2-5; cdr3_aa: CASGRGQETQYF; cdr3_nt: TGTGCCAGCGGCAGGGGGCAAGAGACCCAGTACTTC
clone_size: .; d_call: TRBD1; v_call: TRBV30; j_call: TRBJ1-2; cdr3_aa: CAWDRGTGGYTF; cdr3_nt: TGTGCCTGGGACAGGGGAACGGGAGGCTACACCTTC
clone_size: .; d_call: .; v_call: TRBV28; j_call: TRBJ2-2; cdr3_aa: CASSFGGANTGELFF; cdr3_nt: TGTGCCAGCAGTTTTGGCGGTGCGAACACCGGGGAGCTGTTTTTT
clone_size: .; d_call: TRBD2; v_call: TRBV29-1; j_call: TRBJ2-1; cdr3_aa: CSAGGDADEQFF; cdr3_nt: TGCAGCGCCGGGGGGGATGCGGATGAGCAGTTCTTC
clone_size: .; d_call: .; v_call: TRBV19; j_call: TRBJ2-5; cdr3_aa: CASSMSTAYWETQYF; cdr3_nt: TGTGCCAGTAGTATGTCTACCGCCTACTGGGAGACCCAGTACTTC
clone_size: .; d_call: .; v_call: TRBV3-1/TRBV3-2; j_call: TRBJ2-1; cdr3_aa: CASSPRGANEQFF; cdr3_nt: TGTGCCAGCAGCCCCCGGGGAGCCAATGAGCAGTTCTTC
clone_size: .; d_call: .; v_call: TRBV15; j_call: TRBJ2-5; cdr3_aa: CATSLDRTAEYF; cdr3_nt: TGTGCCACCAGCCTAGATCGGACAGCAGAGTACTTC
clone_size: .; d_call: TRBD1; v_call: TRBV14; j_call: TRBJ2-3; cdr3_aa: CASRTGVHTDTQYF; cdr3_nt: TGTGCCAGCAGAACAGGGGTTCACACAGATACGCAGTATTTT
clone_size: .; d_call: TRBD2; v_call: TRBV7-3; j_call: TRBJ2-1; cdr3_aa: CASSLTQAGGPLKSIF; cdr3_nt: TGTGCCAGCAGCTTGACGCAAGCGGGAGGGCCTCTAAAGTCGATCTTC
clone_size: .; d_call: .; v_call: TRBV28; j_call: TRBJ2-3; cdr3_aa: CASRLTSRRADTQYF; cdr3_nt: TGTGCCAGCAGACTCACTAGCCGGAGGGCAGATACGCAGTATTTT
clone_size: .; d_call: .; v_call: TRBV7-3; j_call: TRBJ2-2; cdr3_aa: CASSTTSPGTGELFF; cdr3_nt: TGTGCCAGCAGCACGACTAGTCCGGGCACCGGGGAGCTGTTTTTT
clone_size: .; d_call: .; v_call: TRBV7-3; j_call: TRBJ1-6; cdr3_aa: CASSNSQGSPLHF; cdr3_nt: TGTGCCAGCAGCAATTCCCAGGGATCACCCCTCCACTTT
clone_size: .; d_call: TRBD2; v_call: TRBV6-5; j_call: TRBJ2-7; cdr3_aa: CASRGDGGSYF; cdr3_nt: TGTGCCAGCAGGGGGGACGGGGGGTCTTACTTC
clone_size: few; d_call: .; v_call: TRBV30; j_call: TRBJ2-1; cdr3_aa: CAWNPGSSYNEQFF; cdr3_nt: TGTGCCTGGAATCCAGGGTCCTCCTACAATGAGCAGTTCTTC
clone_size: few; d_call: .; v_call: TRBV4-2; j_call: TRBJ1-2; cdr3_aa: CASSQEGVYGYTF; cdr3_nt: TGTGCCAGCAGCCAAGAAGGGGTTTATGGCTACACCTTC
clone_size: .; d_call: .; v_call: TRBV4-1; j_call: TRBJ1-1; cdr3_aa: CASSQEPTRGRTEAFF; cdr3_nt: TGCGCCAGCAGCCAAGAACCAACGCGGGGGCGTACTGAAGCTTTCTTT
clone_size: .; d_call: TRBD1; v_call: TRBV3-1/TRBV3-2; j_call: TRBJ2-1; cdr3_aa: CASSQGQGYNEQFF; cdr3_nt: TGTGCCAGCAGCCAAGGACAGGGGTACAATGAGCAGTTCTTC
clone_size: .; d_call: TRBD2; v_call: TRBV19; j_call: TRBJ2-1; cdr3_aa: CAGRTSGSNEQFF; cdr3_nt: TGTGCCGGCCGGACTAGCGGGAGTAATGAGCAGTTCTTC
clone_size: .; d_call: .; v_call: TRBV7-9; j_call: TRBJ2-5; cdr3_aa: CASSIPGETQYF; cdr3_nt: TGTGCCAGCAGTATACCCGGGGAGACCCAGTACTTC
clone_size: .; d_call: .; v_call: TRBV19; j_call: TRBJ2-3; cdr3_aa: CASSSRSGSSTDTQYF; cdr3_nt: TGTGCCAGTAGTTCTCGGAGCGGGTCTAGCACAGATACGCAGTATTTT
clone_size: .; d_call: .; v_call: TRBV7-9; j_call: TRBJ1-1; cdr3_aa: CASSPQTGTEAFF; cdr3_nt: TGTGCCAGCAGCCCTCAGACTGGGACTGAAGCTTTCTTT
clone_size: .; d_call: .; v_call: TRBV30; j_call: TRBJ2-1; cdr3_aa: CAWSVGAGSNEQFF; cdr3_nt: TGTGCCTGGAGTGTAGGCGCGGGAAGCAATGAGCAGTTCTTC